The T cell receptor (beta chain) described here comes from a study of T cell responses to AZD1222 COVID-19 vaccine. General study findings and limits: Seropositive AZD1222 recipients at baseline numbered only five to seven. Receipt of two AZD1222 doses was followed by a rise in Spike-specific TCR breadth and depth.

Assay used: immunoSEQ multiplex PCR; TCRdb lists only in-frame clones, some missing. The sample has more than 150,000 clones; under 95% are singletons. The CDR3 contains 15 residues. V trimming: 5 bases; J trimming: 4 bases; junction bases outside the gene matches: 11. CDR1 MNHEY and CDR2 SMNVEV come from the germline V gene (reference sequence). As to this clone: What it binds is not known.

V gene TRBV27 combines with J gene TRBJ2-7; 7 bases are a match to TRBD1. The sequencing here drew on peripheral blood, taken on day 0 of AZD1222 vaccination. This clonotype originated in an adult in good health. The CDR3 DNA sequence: TGTGCCAGCAGTCTAACCGGGACAGTGGGTTACGAGCAGTACTTC. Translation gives CASSLTGTVGYEQYF.